These 28 T cell receptor beta chains originate from one sample sequenced in a study of blood T cells in healthy people across ages. Primed by a sample-barcoded 5' primer and a J-beta primer mix, a second PCR proceeded for 7 to 11 cycles. Each CDR3 protein is one row after TCRdb ran MiXCR on the 5' RACE reads. This sample has about 1 million distinct CDR3 sequences, with 40% to 55% found just once. The sequenced sample consisted of blood. These receptor sequences come from an older woman in good health.

This clonotype was picked up a small number of times. The rearrangement links TRBV7-2 to TRBJ2-7, with D perhaps TRBD1 (6 bases). In germline, CDR1 is SGHTA, CDR2 FQGNSA. V was pared by 4 bases and J by 3 bases, with 13 bases between. The CDR3 is 14 amino acids. In DNA, the CDR3 is TGTGCCAGCAGCTACGACAGGACCTACTACGAGCAGTACTTC. Protein sequence: CASSYDRTYYEQYF.

This chain links TRBV21-1 with TRBJ2-5. TRBV21-1 is assigned pseudogene status. The CDR3 is 10 residues long. The CDR3, as DNA: TGTGCCAGCACCGTGCGGACCCAGTACTTC. Its protein product is CASTVRTQYF.

This chain joins TRBV6-5 and TRBJ2-7, with D perhaps TRBD1 or TRBD2 (5 bases each). Germline-derived CDR1 and CDR2 are MNHEY and SVGAGI. The CDR3 covers 18 residues. Trimming removed 5 bases from V and 4 bases from J, with 27 bases in between. The CDR3: CASSHNIPGTAKLYEQYF. The CDR3 nucleotides read TGTGCCAGCAGTCACAACATCCCCGGGACCGCGAAGCTATACGAGCAGTACTTC.

Concerning this clonotype: Because the CDR3's place on the DNA is in doubt, the DNA is left out and the CDR3 is given as listed by TCRdb. The rearrangement uses TRBV9 and TRBJ2-7; the table's D call, TRBD1, was not checked against the DNA. The CDR3 extends over 14 residues, inclusive of both ends. Germline CDR1 and CDR2: SGDLS and YYNGEE. CDR3 protein: CASSAWGVGTERYF.

This chain connects TRBV27 to TRBJ2-7, with TRBD2 identical over 10 bases. The J segment lost 8 bases and the V segment lost 1 base, leaving 8 bases of the junction unmatched. Germline-derived CDR1 and CDR2 are MNHEY and SMNVEV (reference sequence). The CDR3 runs to 15 residues. The CDR3 region has the DNA TGTGCCAGCAGTTTATGGGGGCGGACTAGCGGCAAGCAGTACTTC. Its protein product is CASSLWGRTSGKQYF.

J is TRBJ2-1 and V is TRBV20-1, with 9 nucleotides matching TRBD2. The V gene end was trimmed by 2 bases and the J gene end by 13 bases; junction bases not matched to a gene: 21. Germline V gene sequence: CDR1 DFQATT, CDR2 SNEGSKA (reference sequence). This CDR3 is built from 17 residues. The CDR3 loop is CSARPQYAGGRGGTQFF. In nucleotides, the CDR3 is TGCAGTGCTAGACCCCAATACGCGGGAGGGCGAGGCGGGACCCAGTTCTTC.

The CDR3 spells CASSPGTGPPYGYTF. Written as DNA, the CDR3 is TGTGCCAGCAGCCCCGGGACAGGGCCTCCCTATGGCTACACCTTC. The chain carries TRBV9 and TRBJ1-2, with 9 positions matching TRBD1. The ends lost 4 bases at V and 4 bases at J; junction bases unmatched: 8. Germline CDR1 is SGDLS and CDR2 is YYNGEE. CDR3 length: 15 residues.

The chain couples TRBV11-2 to TRBJ2-7, with TRBD2 matching 7 bases. J was trimmed by 1 base and V by 5 bases; bases with no gene match: 11. In germline, CDR1 is SGHAT, CDR2 FQNNGV. The CDR3 is 16 amino acids. The CDR3 is CASSVPGRGSSYEQYF. As DNA, the CDR3 is TGTGCCAGCAGCGTACCGGGGCGGGGGTCTTCCTACGAGCAGTACTTC.

The chain uses TRBV5-6 and TRBJ1-5; no firm D call. V was shortened by 4 bases and J by 5 bases, with 16 bases between the two germline ends. CDR3 length: 15 residues. Per the germline V gene, CDR1 is SGHDT and CDR2 is YYEEEE. DNA for the CDR3: TGTGCCAGCAGCCGGGGTCTTCAAGGTTATCAGCCCCAGCATTTT. This codes for CASSRGLQGYQPQHF.

Concerning this clonotype itself: Germline and junction disagree at one end, which may indicate a read error. V and J are TRBV7-3 and TRBJ2-1; D is uncertain. Germline CDR1 reads SGHTA; CDR2 reads FQGTGA. CDR3 length: 16 amino acids. CDR3 sequence: CASSLSRVAGYNEQFF. In DNA, the CDR3 is TGTGCCAGCAGCTTAAGTCGGGTAGCCGGGTACAACGAGCAGTTCTTC.

The chain employs TRBV7-9 and TRBJ2-7, with D hard to call. Trimming removed 3 bases at V and 7 bases at J, with 19 bases between. The CDR3 consists of 15 residues. Germline loops: CDR1 SEHNR, CDR2 FQNEAQ (reference sequence). For the CDR3, the DNA is TGTGCCAGCAGCTTCTCGGGTCAAGTCGGAGATGAGCAGTACTTC. It translates to CASSFSGQVGDEQYF.

This clonotype has a handful of counts. The rearrangement links TRBV15 to TRBJ2-7; a possible D gene is TRBD2 (6 bases). V was cut by 5 bases and J by 0 bases, with 14 bases left in between. CDR3 size: 15 residues. The germline V gene has CDR1 LNHNV and CDR2 YYDKDF (reference sequence). The CDR3: CATSEERESSYEQYF. CDR3 bases: TGTGCCACCAGCGAGGAACGGGAGAGCTCCTACGAGCAGTACTTC.

The chain carries TRBV7-9 and TRBJ2-1; TRBD2 aligns across 12 bases. Germline CDR1 and CDR2: SEHNR and FQNEAQ (reference sequence). Trimming removed 2 bases from V and 4 bases from J; junction bases left unmatched: 3. The CDR3 spans 16 residues. In DNA, the CDR3 is TGTGCCAGCAGCTTATCTAGCGGGAGGGGTTACAATGAGCAGTTCTTC. It yields the protein CASSLSSGRGYNEQFF.

This chain connects TRBV20-1 to TRBJ2-3, with D maybe TRBD2 (5 bases). Trimming pared 3 bases from V and 3 bases from J, leaving 13 bases between. The CDR3 sequence is 14 residues long. Looked up from germline, CDR1 is DFQATT and CDR2 is SNEGSKA (reference sequence). The CDR3 DNA reads as TGCAGTGCTAGTGCGGATGAGCGGACAGATACGCAGTATTTT. Protein product: CSASADERTDTQYF.

V gene TRBV12-5 combines with J gene TRBJ2-1, with 9 nucleotides matching TRBD2. The germline V gene has CDR1 LGHNT and CDR2 FRNRAP. V trimming: 9 bases; J trimming: 5 bases; junction bases outside the gene matches: 11. The CDR3 length is 15 residues. The DNA of the CDR3 is TGTGCTAGGGGGGAGACTAGCGGAGCCAACAATGAGCAGTTCTTC. This codes for CARGETSGANNEQFF.

The chain combines TRBV6-6 with TRBJ1-2; D remains ambiguous. The CDR3 spans 16 residues. Germline V gives CDR1 MNHNY, CDR2 SVGAGI (reference sequence). V lost 0 bases and J lost 6, with 17 bases in between. The CDR3 sequence is CASSYSIGAEGDGYTF. Written as DNA, the CDR3 is TGTGCCAGCAGTTACTCAATAGGAGCAGAAGGAGATGGCTACACCTTC.

The chain has TRBV11-2 and TRBJ1-5, with a possible D match to TRBD1 (5 bases). The germline V gene has CDR1 SGHAT and CDR2 FQNNGV. Trimming left V 3 bases short and J 4 bases short, with 10 bases between. The CDR3 sequence is 14 residues long. DNA for the CDR3: TGTGCCAGCAGCTTCGGACACAAAAATCAGCCCCAGCATTTT. Translation gives CASSFGHKNQPQHF.

Only one count was recorded for this clonotype. The chain has TRBV5-6 and TRBJ2-7; perhaps TRBD1 as D (6 bases). The end of the DNA is better explained by TRBJ2-5, so the J call may be wrong. From germline, CDR1 is SGHDT and CDR2 YYEEEE. There are 13 residues in the CDR3. CDR3 coding DNA: TGTGCCAGCAGCTCGGACAGCCGGGAGACCCAGTACTTC. Encoded protein: CASSSDSRETQYF.

This clonotype appeared a few times. The V and J genes are TRBV20-1 and TRBJ1-2, with D hard to call. The length of the CDR3 is 14 residues. Looked up from germline, CDR1 is DFQATT and CDR2 is SNEGSKA (reference sequence). The V and J ends lost 6 bases and 1 base respectively, with 15 bases between them. The CDR3 nucleotides read TGCAGTGCCCAAACATCTACTTATAACTATGGCTACACCTTC. Translation: CSAQTSTYNYGYTF.

The V and J genes are TRBV6-1 and TRBJ1-5; D unresolved. The germline V gene has CDR1 MNHNS and CDR2 SASEGT. Deletions cut 3 bases from V and 7 bases from J, with 13 bases between. The CDR3 length is 14 residues. CDR3 in amino acids: CASSEGLDEQPQHF. CDR3 DNA sequence: TGTGCCAGCAGTGAGGGCCTGGATGAACAGCCCCAGCATTTT.

This clonotype was recorded once. The J gene is TRBJ2-5, the V gene TRBV20-1; possible D gene TRBD1, 6 bases. Trimming pared 6 bases from V and 2 bases from J, leaving 28 bases between. CDR1 is DFQATT, CDR2 SNEGSKA, per germline (reference sequence). This CDR3 spans 18 amino acids. The CDR3 region is CSATFDGIGRGSQETQYF. In DNA, the CDR3 is TGCAGTGCCACCTTTGACGGAATAGGCAGGGGTAGTCAAGAGACCCAGTACTTC.

This clonotype occurred a few times. This chain connects TRBV5-1 to TRBJ2-7, with a tentative D call TRBD2 (6 bases). The CDR3 has 14 residues. CDR1 SGHRS and CDR2 YFSETQ come from the germline V gene. V shed 0 bases and J shed 7 bases, with 14 bases lying between them. CDR3 DNA sequence: TGCGCCAGCAGCTTGGTCAGGGAGGCGGTGGAGCAGTACTTC. Translating gives CASSLVREAVEQYF.

This rearrangement joins TRBV2 to TRBJ2-7; 7 bases agree with TRBD1. Trimming took 4 bases from V and 7 from J; bases not matched to a gene: 13. CDR1 and CDR2 (germline): SNHLY, FYNNEI. CDR3 length equals 15 residues. The CDR3 coding sequence is TGTGCCAGCAGTGTTAGGGACAGACTTGTACGAGAGCAGTACTTC. It is translated as CASSVRDRLVREQYF.

This clonotype showed up just a few times. The V gene is TRBV14, the J gene TRBJ2-7; D call uncertain. CDR3 length: 14 amino acids. Germline lookup yields CDR1 SGHDN and CDR2 FVKESK. Deletions cut 0 bases from V and 6 bases from J, with 12 bases between. This CDR3 reads CASSQDINVGEQYF. The CDR3 region has the DNA TGTGCCAGCAGCCAAGACATAAACGTCGGCGAGCAGTACTTC.

This sequence joins TRBV20-1 and TRBJ2-5; possible D gene TRBD2, 6 bases. Trimming removed 6 bases at V and 3 bases at J, with 14 bases between. The CDR3 contains 13 residues. Germline V gives CDR1 DFQATT, CDR2 SNEGSKA (reference sequence). The CDR3 protein is CSARETSKETQYF. CDR3 bases: TGCAGTGCCCGGGAGACCTCCAAAGAGACCCAGTACTTC.

The chain links TRBV29-1 to TRBJ2-7, with a tentative D call TRBD1 (6 bases). Germline CDR1 SQVTM, CDR2 ANQGSEA. Trimming removed 2 bases from V and 2 bases from J, with 13 bases in between. The CDR3 has 14 amino acids. The CDR3 here is CSVELGDTTYEQYF. Written as DNA, the CDR3 is TGCAGCGTTGAATTAGGGGACACTACCTACGAGCAGTACTTC.

The gene calls are TRBV5-5 and TRBJ2-2; perhaps TRBD2 as D (6 bases). Trimming cost V 0 bases and J 5 bases, with 11 bases left between them. CDR1 and CDR2 from the germline V gene are SGHKS and YYEKEE (reference sequence). This CDR3 is built from 15 residues. The CDR3 nucleotides are TGTGCCAGCAGCTTGGTCCCGGGGGAGACCGGGGAGCTGTTTTTT. The encoded protein is CASSLVPGETGELFF.

The chain carries TRBV2 and TRBJ2-6; weak D call: TRBD2 (5 bases). Germline V gene lookup returns CDR1 SNHLY and CDR2 FYNNEI. Deletions cut 7 bases from V and 0 bases from J, with 10 bases between. The CDR3 has 15 residues. CDR3: CASMPGNSGANVLTF. The DNA of the CDR3 is TGTGCCAGCATGCCGGGGAACTCTGGGGCCAACGTCCTGACTTTC.